Listed below are T cell receptor beta chains from one sample, sequenced in a study of blood T cell repertoires in COVID-19. TCRdb's copy holds only in-frame clones and misses some; the assay was immunoSEQ multiplex PCR. The repertoire consists of roughly 150,000 clones, with over 75% occurring once and the leading ten covering less than 4%. The sequenced material came from peripheral blood. The origin of the receptors is a woman aged 55-70 years with active COVID-19. Both conserved end residues are part of each CDR3. Each record gives: V gene, clone size, J gene, D gene, CDR3 protein, CDR3 DNA. D genes are given only for firm matches. Clone size is given for some rows only: seen once, a few or many times, or a class if the clone is expanded.

v_gene: TRBV5-4
abundance: NA
j_gene: TRBJ2-7
d_gene: TRBD1
CDR3aa: CASSSMDRGVFRSYEQYF
CDR3nt: TGTGCCAGCAGCTCGATGGACAGGGGTGTATTCCGTTCCTACGAGCAGTACTTC

v_gene: TRBV5-4
abundance: NA
j_gene: TRBJ2-3
d_gene: TRBD1
CDR3aa: CASSRDRVRTDTQYF
CDR3nt: TGTGCCAGCAGTAGGGACAGGGTAAGAACAGATACGCAGTATTTT

v_gene: TRBV10-1
abundance: NA
j_gene: TRBJ1-1
d_gene: NA
CDR3aa: CASSEGHRNTEAFF
CDR3nt: TGCGCCAGCAGCGAGGGACACAGGAACACTGAAGCTTTCTTT

v_gene: TRBV9
abundance: NA
j_gene: TRBJ2-5
d_gene: TRBD1
CDR3aa: CASSVTGGGETQYF
CDR3nt: TGTGCCAGCAGCGTGACAGGGGGCGGGGAGACCCAGTACTTC

v_gene: TRBV10-1
abundance: NA
j_gene: TRBJ2-1
d_gene: TRBD2
CDR3aa: CASSGVAGGSSYNEQFF
CDR3nt: TGCGCCAGCAGTGGAGTAGCGGGAGGGAGCTCCTACAATGAGCAGTTCTTC

v_gene: TRBV28
abundance: NA
j_gene: TRBJ2-3
d_gene: NA
CDR3aa: CASRKLRPDTQYF
CDR3nt: TGTGCCAGCAGAAAGCTGAGGCCAGATACGCAGTATTTT

v_gene: TRBV7-2
abundance: NA
j_gene: TRBJ1-6
d_gene: TRBD1
CDR3aa: CASSLASGGRSPLHF
CDR3nt: TGTGCCAGCAGCTTAGCTTCAGGGGGCCGCTCACCCCTCCACTTT

v_gene: TRBV29-1
abundance: NA
j_gene: TRBJ2-5
d_gene: NA
CDR3aa: CSVGSPGIQETQYF
CDR3nt: TGCAGCGTTGGTTCACCGGGAATCCAAGAGACCCAGTACTTC

v_gene: TRBV25-1
abundance: NA
j_gene: TRBJ2-1
d_gene: TRBD2
CDR3aa: CASSSSGRTSEQFF
CDR3nt: TGTGCCAGCAGCTCTAGCGGGAGAACGAGTGAGCAGTTCTTC

v_gene: TRBV5-4
abundance: NA
j_gene: TRBJ1-6
d_gene: NA
CDR3aa: CASSLDSSSYNSPLHF
CDR3nt: TGTGCCAGCAGCTTGGACAGCAGCTCCTATAATTCACCCCTCCACTTT

v_gene: TRBV29-1
abundance: NA
j_gene: TRBJ1-2
d_gene: NA
CDR3aa: CSVERAGRDGYTF
CDR3nt: TGCAGCGTTGAACGGGCAGGGCGCGATGGCTACACCTTC

v_gene: TRBV10-3
abundance: NA
j_gene: TRBJ2-7
d_gene: NA
CDR3aa: CAIGDRENYEQYF
CDR3nt: TGTGCCATCGGTGACCGGGAGAATTACGAGCAGTACTTC

v_gene: TRBV7-3
abundance: once
j_gene: TRBJ2-1
d_gene: TRBD2
CDR3aa: CASSLTLRTLAGAEQFF
CDR3nt: TGTGCCAGCAGCTTAACACTCCGGACGCTAGCGGGAGCTGAGCAGTTCTTC

v_gene: TRBV27
abundance: NA
j_gene: TRBJ1-6
d_gene: TRBD1
CDR3aa: CASRVGQGNSPLHF
CDR3nt: TGTGCCAGCAGGGTGGGACAGGGCAATTCACCCCTCCACTTT

v_gene: TRBV3-1/TRBV3-2
abundance: once
j_gene: TRBJ2-5
d_gene: TRBD2
CDR3aa: CASSQVAGRVETQYF
CDR3nt: TGTGCCAGCAGCCAAGTTGCCGGGAGGGTAGAGACCCAGTACTTC

v_gene: TRBV10-3
abundance: NA
j_gene: TRBJ2-5
d_gene: TRBD2
CDR3aa: CAISAGRGGLRETQYF
CDR3nt: TGTGCCATCAGTGCCGGACGGGGAGGGTTGCGAGAGACCCAGTACTTC

v_gene: TRBV28
abundance: NA
j_gene: TRBJ2-3
d_gene: NA
CDR3aa: CASSLGGAGIGDTQYF
CDR3nt: TGTGCCAGCAGTTTGGGGGGGGCGGGGATAGGAGATACGCAGTATTTT

v_gene: TRBV16
abundance: NA
j_gene: TRBJ1-2
d_gene: NA
CDR3aa: CASSHRGDPSLYGYTF
CDR3nt: TGTGCCAGCAGCCACCGGGGGGATCCCTCACTCTATGGCTACACCTTC

v_gene: TRBV7-3
abundance: NA
j_gene: TRBJ1-1
d_gene: NA
CDR3aa: CASSPGAEYTEAFF
CDR3nt: TGTGCCAGCAGTCCTGGGGCGGAGTATACTGAAGCTTTCTTT

v_gene: TRBV29-1
abundance: NA
j_gene: TRBJ2-5
d_gene: NA
CDR3aa: CSVEGARGGETQYF
CDR3nt: TGCAGCGTTGAAGGGGCCCGGGGAGGAGAGACCCAGTACTTC

v_gene: TRBV27
abundance: NA
j_gene: TRBJ2-2
d_gene: NA
CDR3aa: CASRQLERWRTGELFF
CDR3nt: TGTGCCAGCAGACAGCTGGAGCGGTGGCGCACCGGGGAGCTGTTTTTT